The T cell receptor beta chain under discussion was sequenced for a study of memory CD4+ T cells and cytomegalovirus serostatus. Study context: This sample comes from healthy Belgian adults, about nine CMV seropositive, approximately 23 seronegative.

Single viable CD3+CD4+CD8-CD45RO+ cells were sorted as the memory CD4+ T cells. Donors' CMV status reflects serum IgG against pp150, pp28, p38, p52. Germline V CDR1 and CDR2: SGHRS, YFSETQ. The CDR3 length is 14 residues. Trimming stripped 0 bases from V and 2 bases from J, with 7 bases between. As processed by the authors: Out-of-frame sequences were removed, leaving roughly 2,200,000 distinct TCRbeta sequences. Data came from immunoSEQ multiplex PCR; TCRdb stores just in-frame clones and leaves some out. That table supplies the V and J calls and clone size; D and trimming were determined from the DNA. Found here are tens of thousands of clones, 70% to 80% of them singletons; the top ten hold 4% to 5.5%.

The sequence was collected from an adult in good health and CMV-seropositive. The sample taken for sequencing was memory CD4+ T cells from blood. The V gene is TRBV5-1, the J gene TRBJ2-3; weak D call: TRBD1 (5 bases). The CDR3 loop reads CASSLVGATDTQYF. CDR3 coding DNA: TGCGCCAGCAGCTTGGTAGGGGCCACAGATACGCAGTATTTT.